What follows are 25 T cell receptor beta chains derived from one specimen sequenced in a study of T cells after posttransplantation cyclophosphamide. The protocol was immunoSEQ multiplex PCR, while the TCRdb copy is restricted to in-frame clones and leaves out a portion. Among 18,000 or so clones listed, less than 85% were seen once. What was sequenced was memory CD4+ T cells sorted from blood. The receptor source for this set is a man aged 30 to 45 in good health and a related stem cell transplant donor.

The CDR3 DNA reads TGCAGCGTTGAAGGCACGGGGGGGAATGAAAAACTGTTTTTT. This encodes CSVEGTGGNEKLFF. The chain carries TRBV29-1 and TRBJ1-4; tentative D call: TRBD1 (5 bases). The CDR3 totals 14 residues. V lost 1 base and J 5 bases, leaving 11 bases between the germline ends. The germline V gene has CDR1 SQVTM and CDR2 ANQGSEA.

This chain connects TRBV7-2 to TRBJ2-1; 9 bases fit TRBD2. The CDR3 has 14 amino acids. Germline V gives CDR1 SGHTA, CDR2 FQGNSA. J was trimmed by 7 bases and V by 6 bases; bases with no gene match: 7. The CDR3 bases are TGTGCCAGCAGATTCCGACTAGCGGAGAATGAGCAGTTCTTC. This codes for CASRFRLAENEQFF.

This chain joins TRBV10-3 and TRBJ1-6; 7 nucleotides line up with TRBD1. The CDR3 is 15 residues long. Germline V gives CDR1 ENHRY, CDR2 SYGVKD. J gave up 4 bases and V 6 bases, and 6 bases lay outside the gene matches. The CDR3 protein is CAISRDSDYNSPLHF. CDR3 nucleotide sequence: TGTGCCATCAGCCGGGACAGCGATTATAATTCACCCCTCCACTTT.

This chain uses TRBV9 with TRBJ2-2, with a weak D call TRBD2 (6 bases). V was clipped by 0 bases and J by 0 bases, with 6 bases between them. Germline V gene data show CDR1 as SGDLS and CDR2 as YYNGEE. CDR3 size: 15 residues. CDR3 nucleotides: TGTGCCAGCAGCGTAGCGGGGGCGAACACCGGGGAGCTGTTTTTT. It specifies CASSVAGANTGELFF.

The chain combines TRBV5-6 with TRBJ2-7, with D perhaps matching TRBD1 (6 bases). The ends were cut back, 0 bases at V and 3 bases at J, with 13 bases in the middle. The CDR3 consists of 15 residues. Germline assignment: CDR1 SGHDT and CDR2 YYEEEE. CDR3 loop: CASSLGRQARYEQYF. Here the CDR3 DNA reads TGTGCCAGCAGCTTGGGGCGACAGGCGCGCTACGAGCAGTACTTC.

The rearrangement links TRBV6-1 to TRBJ1-2; maybe TRBD1 (6 bases). Germline V lookup: CDR1 MNHNS, CDR2 SASEGT. With 2 bases removed from V and 1 base from J, the gap between germline ends came to 11 bases. The CDR3 extends over 15 amino acids. The CDR3 region has the DNA TGTGCCAGCAGTGAAAGCGGGGGGCGTAACTATGGCTACACCTTC. It specifies CASSESGGRNYGYTF.

The V gene is TRBV28, the J gene TRBJ2-3; D uncertain. The V gene lost 3 bases and the J gene lost 0 bases, with 10 bases spanning the gap. The CDR3 covers 15 residues. The V gene's germline CDR1 is MDHEN and CDR2 SYDVKM. The CDR3 DNA reads TGTGCCAGCAGTTTGTTTACATTAAGCACAGATACGCAGTATTTT. Translated, it gives CASSLFTLSTDTQYF.

This sequence joins TRBV6-6 and TRBJ2-3; 10 positions agree with TRBD1. The CDR3 has 15 residues. The V and J ends lost 6 bases and 5 bases, in that order; junction bases with no gene match: 8. Per the germline V gene, CDR1 is MNHNY and CDR2 is SVGAGI (reference sequence). CDR3 in DNA: TGTGCCAGCAGCCGGGACAGGGGATTCAAAGATACGCAGTATTTT. Encoded protein: CASSRDRGFKDTQYF.

This clone was detected only once. The chain combines TRBV10-3 with TRBJ2-1, with D possibly matching TRBD2 (6 bases). CDR3 length: 13 residues. The germline CDR1 and CDR2 sequences are ENHRY and SYGVKD. V shed 4 bases and J shed 8 bases, with 12 bases lying between them. CDR3 in amino acids: CAISVGGWDEQFF. In DNA, the CDR3 is TGTGCCATCAGTGTAGGAGGGTGGGATGAGCAGTTCTTC.

A few counts support this clone. V is TRBV10-3 and J is TRBJ1-6; TRBD1 is a possible D gene (6 bases). The CDR3 loop spans 14 amino acids. Germline V lookup: CDR1 ENHRY, CDR2 SYGVKD. V lost 6 bases and J lost 8, with 14 bases in between. The CDR3 sequence: CAIRATGRDSPLHF. CDR3 in DNA: TGTGCCATCAGGGCCACAGGGAGGGATTCACCCCTCCACTTT.

J is TRBJ2-2 and V is TRBV5-1; maybe TRBD1 (7 bases). Germline lookup yields CDR1 SGHRS and CDR2 YFSETQ. The V end was cut by 0 bases, the J end by 4 bases, with 16 bases between. The CDR3 has 17 residues. The CDR3 loop reads CASSLEGNRGGTGELFF. The CDR3 DNA follows: TGCGCCAGCAGCTTGGAGGGGAACAGGGGAGGCACCGGGGAGCTGTTTTTT.

This chain uses TRBV28 with TRBJ1-1, with D possibly TRBD1 on 6 matching bases. This CDR3 is built from 14 residues. Per germline, CDR1 MDHEN and CDR2 SYDVKM. Trimming shortened V by 6 bases and J by 4 bases, and 15 bases separated the two germline ends. CDR3 amino acids: CASRGGSGFTEAFF. DNA for the CDR3: TGTGCCAGCAGAGGGGGAAGTGGGTTCACTGAAGCTTTCTTT.

The rearrangement links TRBV12-5 to TRBJ2-1, with TRBD2 matching over 8 bases. Germline CDR1 is LGHNT and CDR2 is FRNRAP. After removal of 5 bases from V and 3 bases from J, the junction contained 12 bases not matched to a gene. The CDR3 sequence is 17 residues long. The CDR3 spells CASGLRVAGILYNEQFF. The CDR3 DNA sequence: TGTGCTAGTGGTCTTCGGGTAGCGGGGATACTCTACAATGAGCAGTTCTTC.

The chain carries TRBV7-9 and TRBJ1-1; TRBD1 agrees at 10 bases. V gave up 4 bases and J gave up 7 bases; unmatched junction bases: 12. The V gene's germline CDR1 is SEHNR and CDR2 FQNEAQ (reference sequence). This CDR3 has 16 amino acids. The CDR3 DNA sequence: TGTGCCAGCAGCTCCCGGGACAGGGGAAGAATGGGTGAAGCTTTCTTT. Protein product: CASSSRDRGRMGEAFF.

This chain links TRBV11-1 with TRBJ2-5; 8 bases are a match to TRBD2. The trim removed 1 base at V and 3 bases at J, leaving 7 bases unmatched. Germline V CDR1 and CDR2: SGHAT, FQDESV (reference sequence). The CDR3 sequence is 16 residues long. DNA for the CDR3: TGTGCCAGCAGCTTAGTCACGCGGGGGGACGAAGAGACCCAGTACTTC. Its translation is CASSLVTRGDEETQYF.

V and J are TRBV7-3 and TRBJ2-1; D is perhaps TRBD1 (6 bases). Germline CDR1 is SGHTA and CDR2 is FQGTGA. The CDR3 length is 14 residues. Between the trimmed V and J ends, which lost 0 bases and 8 bases, there was a span of 11 bases. CDR3 loop: CASSLTTGNHEQFF. In DNA form, the CDR3 reads TGTGCCAGCAGCTTAACAACAGGGAATCATGAGCAGTTCTTC.

The chain has TRBV5-1 and TRBJ1-2, with D unclear. CDR3 length: 16 residues. Germline V gene sequence: CDR1 SGHRS, CDR2 YFSETQ. Trimming removed 0 bases from V and 2 bases from J, with 14 bases in between. CDR3 region: CASSLAGRGRNYGYTF. CDR3 nucleotides: TGCGCCAGCAGCTTGGCCGGGAGAGGGAGGAACTATGGCTACACCTTC.

The genes are TRBV7-9 and TRBJ1-4; D is ambiguous. Trimming took 1 base from V and 4 from J, leaving 7 bases between them. Germline V gene data show CDR1 as SEHNR and CDR2 as FQNEAQ (reference sequence). The CDR3 spans 14 residues. This CDR3 reads CASSLVLDNEKLFF. The DNA of the CDR3 is TGTGCCAGCAGCTTAGTCCTAGATAATGAAAAACTGTTTTTT.

A note on this clone: A read error may produce the germline difference seen at one junction end. The identical CDR3 is also encoded by other nucleotide sequences in the sample. The chain recombines TRBV7-2 with TRBJ1-5; D is possibly TRBD1 (5 bases). CDR3 length: 12 amino acids. Germline V CDR1 and CDR2: SGHTA, FQGNSA. CDR3 residues: CARRGSNQPQHF. Written as DNA, the CDR3 is TGCGCCAGACGGGGGAGCAATCAGCCCCAGCATTTT.

This chain uses TRBV10-2 with TRBJ2-2, with D possibly being TRBD2 (5 bases). Germline CDR1 reads WSHSY; CDR2 reads SAAADI. The CDR3 covers 17 residues. The V and J ends lost 0 bases and 1 base respectively, with 12 bases between them. Here the CDR3 DNA reads TGCGCCAGCAGTGAGTCAAAGGGAGTTATGAACACCGGGGAGCTGTTTTTT. Translated: CASSESKGVMNTGELFF.

In this sample, this clone turned up once. The chain is built from TRBV10-3 and TRBJ2-5; 8 bases map to TRBD1. The J call may not be correct, given that the DNA end is closer to TRBJ2-7. This CDR3 has 14 residues. Germline V gives CDR1 ENHRY, CDR2 SYGVKD. CDR3 sequence (DNA): TGTGCCATCAGTCCGGGACAGGCCCACTACGAGCAGTACTTC. Translated, it gives CAISPGQAHYEQYF.

The genes are TRBV19 and TRBJ1-5; possible D gene TRBD1, 5 bases. There are 13 residues in the CDR3. Between the trimmed V and J ends, which lost 5 bases and 6 bases, there was a span of 11 bases. Germline CDR1 and CDR2: LNHDA and SQIVND (reference sequence). CDR3: CASSPQGIQPQHF. In DNA form, the CDR3 reads TGTGCCAGTAGTCCTCAGGGCATTCAGCCCCAGCATTTT. Supplemented by reference TRBV19 and TRBJ1-5, the full variable domain reads DGGITQSPKYLFRKEGQNVTLSCEQNLNHDAMYWYRQDPGQGLRLIYYSQIVNDFQKGDIAEGYSVSREKKESFPLTVTSAQKNPTAFYLCASSPQGIQPQHFGDGTRLSIL.

V gene TRBV28 combines with J gene TRBJ2-1; TRBD1 matches at 7 bases. V lost 6 bases to trimming and J lost 6 bases; unmatched junction nucleotides: 8. Per the germline V gene, CDR1 is MDHEN and CDR2 is SYDVKM. The CDR3 contains 14 residues. CDR3 in amino acids: CASRIQGQPNEQFF. DNA of the CDR3: TGTGCCAGCAGGATTCAGGGACAGCCCAATGAGCAGTTCTTC.

The chain uses TRBV7-2 and TRBJ1-6; D not resolved. Germline V gene sequence: CDR1 SGHTA, CDR2 FQGNSA. Trimming removed 7 bases from V and 0 bases from J, with 10 bases in between. This CDR3 comprises 15 residues. In nucleotides, the CDR3 is TGTGCCAGCAACCTTGGGAGCTCCTATAATTCACCCCTCCACTTT. This sequence encodes CASNLGSSYNSPLHF.

CDR3 residues: CASSSTSGASTDTQYF. The CDR3 DNA reads TGCGCCAGCAGCTCGACTAGCGGGGCTAGCACAGATACGCAGTATTTT. The rearrangement joins TRBV5-1 to TRBJ2-3; TRBD2 agrees at 11 bases. The CDR3 is 16 amino acids. The V segment lost 3 bases and the J segment 0 bases; nucleotides outside the gene matches: 3. Germline values: CDR1 SGHRS, CDR2 YFSETQ.